The source of this T cell receptor beta chain is a study of T cell responses to AZD1222 COVID-19 vaccine. Study as a whole: Combined were second doses at about 4 or about 12 weeks.

As to this clone: Its antigen is not identified.

Sequenced by immunoSEQ multiplex PCR; TCRdb stores in-frame clones only, minus some. The table has 120,000 to 150,000 clones, 92% seen once; the top ten hold about 3%. Overall study results and limits: Just a handful of AZD1222 recipients were seropositive at baseline. Repertoires were collected only later (after the peak T cell response had occurred). Among the donors, most were white British and more were female, and clonal diversity was possibly underestimated.

The V and J ends lost 7 bases and 7 bases, in that order; junction bases with no gene match: 12. CDR3 length: 17 amino acids. Per the germline V gene, CDR1 is ENHRY and CDR2 is SYGVKD. The sample here was peripheral blood, taken on day 0 of AZD1222 vaccination. The TCR was taken from an adult in good health. This chain uses TRBV10-3 with TRBJ2-1, with 14 bases matching TRBD2. CDR3 DNA: TGTGCCATCACCCAACCCGGCGGGACTAGCGGGAGTAATGAGCAGTTCTTC. Encoded protein: CAITQPGGTSGSNEQFF.